What follows describes a single T cell receptor (beta chain). The antigen it recognizes is unknown. The sample holds no much larger clone one base away, and base qualities are not on file. Collaborating institutions collected whole blood in K2EDTA tubes following their own protocols. Collaborator samples were shipped for TCRbeta analysis as frozen whole blood, isolated PBMCs, or DNA extracted from either sample type. This sample was included in a study of blood T cell repertoires in COVID-19 (dated by TCRdb to the early 2020s). Regarding the research as a whole: The collaborator samples originated in the United States, Italy and Spain and spanned the acute and convalescent phases of COVID-19. The material from the prospective study consisted of cDNA or gDNA derived from T cells, B-cell-depleted T cells, or PBMCs. Deeply sampled blood TCRbeta repertoires from subjects exposed to, actively infected with, or recovered from COVID-19 were included in the dataset. A freely available public database, intended as a resource for researchers studying the immune response to SARS-CoV-2, is where the repertoires were released. Samples were obtained from the ongoing ImmuneRACE study (first 160 participants) and from over a thousand subjects provided by 6 global collaborators. Nearly every sample came with metadata listing a de-identified subject ID, COVID-19 status, age in years and sex. Where available, HLA class I and class II types were obtained from metadata supplied by the sample provider rather than from assay-based typing.

TCRbeta CDR3 regions were amplified from genomic DNA using the immunoSEQ Assay, a bias-controlled multiplex PCR. Under the source paper's analysis protocol: Within the assay, amplification of reference gene primers was used to estimate how many nucleated cells each sample contained. To quantify the absolute abundance of each unique TCRbeta CDR3 rearrangement, sequence reads were collapsed and filtered. For each sample, productive Simpson clonality was calculated by taking the square root of Simpson's diversity index across productive rearrangements. In TCRdb, the immuneACCESS table is reduced to in-frame sequences with V and J assigned. These tables do not hold every clone; where another copy was compared, an unresolved V gene accounts for under half, and the others remain unexplained. V, J and clone size derive from that table, while D and trimming were established from the DNA sequence. The sample has about 110,000 clones on record, approximately 84% of them singletons. Less than 3.5% of the sample rests with the top ten.

Points the paper makes about the study in general: Clinical and demographic metadata were provided uncurated, with the amount varying by source and participant.

The sequence derives from a middle-aged man with acute or convalescent COVID-19. The sample comprised peripheral blood.

CDR3 protein: CASRTEGGRNDGYTF. The DNA sequence is TGTGCCAGTCGCACGGAAGGGGGTAGGAATGATGGCTACACCTTC. The chain links TRBV6-5 with TRBJ1-2; the D gene is perhaps TRBD1, from 6 matching bases. The CDR3, from cysteine to phenylalanine, totals 15 residues. The DNA shown is the 45-base CDR3, in frame from base 1. CDR1 and CDR2 are read off the germline V gene as MNHEY and SVGAGI. Trimming at the junction amounts to 9 bases on V and 6 bases on J, and the germline ends lie 23 bases apart.